The next 18 T cell receptor beta chains were all read from a single sample in a study of T cells in Graves' hyperthyroidism and ophthalmopathy. TCR beta CDR3 regions were amplified from RNA transcripts. First-round RT-PCR with HTBI primers amplified the TCR CDR3 region. From the multiplex PCR reads, TCRdb called clonotypes with MiXCR, one entry per CDR3 protein. Here the sample spans some 500,000 distinct CDR3 sequences, around 14% being singletons. Material: blood. Receptor source: a woman under 30 with Graves' hyperthyroidism.

The chain has TRBV7-3 and TRBJ2-7, with D possibly TRBD1 on 5 matching bases. The CDR3 length is 15 residues. Germline-derived CDR1 and CDR2 are SGHTA and FQGTGA. The germline V and J ends were trimmed by 2 bases and 2 bases, with 13 bases remaining between them. The CDR3 here is CASSLEGAVAYEQYF. CDR3 coding DNA: TGTGCCAGCAGCTTAGAAGGGGCCGTTGCCTACGAGCAGTACTTC. The full variable domain, in which reference TRBV7-3 and TRBJ2-7 provide the parts outside the CDR3, is GAGVSQTPSNKVTEKGKYVELRCDPISGHTALYWYRQSLGQGPEFLIYFQGTGAADDSGLPNDRFFAVRPEGSVSTLKIQRTERGDSAVYLCASSLEGAVAYEQYFGPGTRLTVT.

The chain links TRBV24-1 to TRBJ2-3; 9 bases align to TRBD1. This CDR3 spans 15 amino acids. The junction had 2 bases not matched to a gene; V was cut back by 2 bases and J by 3 bases. CDR1 and CDR2 from the germline V gene are KGHDR and SFDVKD. CDR3 sequence: CATSDSTGGTDTQYF. DNA of the CDR3: TGTGCCACCAGTGATTCGACAGGGGGAACAGATACGCAGTATTTT.

The table lists this clonotype with a few counts. The genes are TRBV12-3 or TRBV12-4 and TRBJ2-5; 9 bases line up with TRBD2. The CDR3 is 13 residues long. V shed 5 bases, J shed 5 bases, and the junction held 3 bases outside the gene matches. As DNA, the CDR3 is TGTGCCAGCAGTCGTAGCGGGAGTGAGACCCAGTACTTC. Amino acid sequence: CASSRSGSETQYF.

This clonotype showed up just a few times. The chain has TRBV14 and TRBJ2-7, with D unresolved. The CDR3 runs to 12 residues. V gave up 5 bases and J gave up 6 bases, with 11 bases separating them. CDR1 is SGHDN and CDR2 is FVKESK in the germline V gene. The CDR3 region is CASSKSVTEQYV. The CDR3 nucleotides read TGTGCCAGCAGCAAATCAGTTACCGAGCAGTACGTC.

This clonotype was observed many times. The V gene is TRBV7-9, the J gene TRBJ2-1; 7 bases map to TRBD1. This CDR3 region has 14 residues. The ends lost 5 bases at V and 7 bases at J; junction bases unmatched: 8. Germline values: CDR1 SEHNR, CDR2 FQNEAQ (reference sequence). CDR3 DNA: TGTGCCAGCAGCCCAGGGGGATGGGGGAATGAGCAGTTCTTC. Translated: CASSPGGWGNEQFF.

This clonotype was recorded once. The V gene is TRBV11-2, the J gene TRBJ2-7; 13 bases align to TRBD2. V shed 4 bases and J 2 bases; nucleotides not matched to a gene: 5. CDR1 is SGHAT and CDR2 is FQNNGV in the germline V gene. CDR3 length: 16 residues. CDR3 nucleotides: TGTGCCAGCAGCTGGACTAGCGGGAGCTGGGCCTACGAGCAGTACTTC. Translation: CASSWTSGSWAYEQYF. Complete variable domain (other parts from reference TRBV11-2 and TRBJ2-7): EAGVAQSPRYKIIEKRQSVAFWCNPISGHATLYWYQQILGQGPKLLIQFQNNGVVDDSQLPKDRFSAERLKGVDSTLKIQPAKLEDSAVYLCASSWTSGSWAYEQYFGPGTRLTVT.

The sample holds many counts of this clonotype. The chain is built from TRBV12-3 or TRBV12-4 and TRBJ1-2; TRBD1 agrees at 9 bases. CDR3 size: 15 residues. After removal of 5 bases from V and 4 bases from J, the junction contained 8 bases not matched to a gene. The CDR3 sequence is CASSLTGTGIYGYTF. The DNA for the CDR3 is TGTGCCAGCAGTCTAACCGGGACAGGGATCTATGGCTACACCTTC.

This clonotype was detected only a few times. V usage is TRBV7-9 and J usage is TRBJ1-2, with D possibly matching TRBD1 (5 bases). V was clipped by 3 bases and J by 8 bases, with 16 bases between them. The CDR3 is 14 residues long. Per germline, CDR1 SEHNR and CDR2 FQNEAQ (reference sequence). This CDR3 reads CASSLGGALFGYTF. The CDR3, as DNA: TGTGCCAGCAGCTTGGGGGGTGCCCTCTTCGGCTACACCTTC.

This clonotype has a count of ten or more. DNA for the CDR3: TGTGCCAGCAGCTTAACGCGGTACAATGAGCAGTTCTTC. The encoded protein is CASSLTRYNEQFF. The chain uses TRBV7-3 and TRBJ2-1; D not certain. Germline loops: CDR1 SGHTA, CDR2 FQGTGA. V was shortened by 0 bases and J by 4 bases, with 4 bases between the two germline ends. The CDR3 sequence is 13 residues long.

The rearrangement joins TRBV11-2 to TRBJ2-1; D is possibly TRBD2 (6 bases). CDR1 is SGHAT, CDR2 FQNNGV, per germline. The V and J ends lost 6 bases and 7 bases respectively, with 19 bases between them. The CDR3 spans 15 residues. CDR3 DNA: TGTGCCAGCAGTTTACGTTGGGTCGCGGGGAATGAGCAGTTCTTC. Its translation: CASSLRWVAGNEQFF. The full variable domain, rest sourced from reference TRBV11-2 and TRBJ2-1, is EAGVAQSPRYKIIEKRQSVAFWCNPISGHATLYWYQQILGQGPKLLIQFQNNGVVDDSQLPKDRFSAERLKGVDSTLKIQPAKLEDSAVYLCASSLRWVAGNEQFFGPGTRLTVL.

This clonotype was detected many times. V is TRBV7-8 and J is TRBJ2-5; D may match TRBD1 or TRBD2 (5 bases each). The CDR3 has 14 residues. Germline-derived CDR1 and CDR2 are SGHVS and FQNEAQ. Deletions cut 5 bases from V and 2 bases from J, with 12 bases between. CDR3 nucleotides: TGTGCCAGCAGCCGAGGGACCATACAAGAGACCCAGTACTTC. Translated: CASSRGTIQETQYF.

This clonotype appeared many times. The chain uses TRBV11-3 and TRBJ1-1; TRBD1 matches at 8 bases. J gave up 7 bases and V 5 bases, and 9 bases lay outside the gene matches. The germline V gene encodes CDR1 SGHNT and CDR2 YENEEA. CDR3 length equals 14 residues. Here the CDR3 reads CASSRDRRLSEAFF. DNA for the CDR3: TGTGCCAGCAGCCGGGACAGGAGGCTAAGTGAAGCTTTCTTT. The full variable domain, its missing parts supplied by reference TRBV11-3 and TRBJ1-1, is EAGVVQSPRYKIIEKKQPVAFWCNPISGHNTLYWYLQNLGQGPELLIRYENEEAVDDSQLPKDRFSAERLKGVDSTLKIQPAELGDSAVYLCASSRDRRLSEAFFGQGTRLTVV.

This clonotype was detected many times. The chain carries TRBV7-7 and TRBJ2-2; no firm D call. V lost 5 bases, J lost 6 bases, and 10 bases lay in between. Germline lookup yields CDR1 SSHAT and CDR2 FNYEAQ (reference sequence). The CDR3 extends over 13 amino acids. CDR3 amino acids: CASSVDWAGELFF. Here the CDR3 DNA reads TGTGCCAGCAGCGTCGACTGGGCCGGGGAGCTGTTTTTT.

This clonotype was recorded at least ten times. The V and J genes are TRBV5-1 and TRBJ1-2; 9 bases agree with TRBD1. Germline V gene data show CDR1 as SGHRS and CDR2 as YFSETQ. Trimming removed 4 bases from V and 3 bases from J; junction bases left unmatched: 4. This CDR3 is 14 amino acids long. CDR3 loop: CASSPGTGHYGYTF. The CDR3 nucleotides are TGCGCCAGCAGCCCGGGGACAGGGCACTATGGCTACACCTTC.

V gene TRBV3-1 combines with J gene TRBJ2-6; 10 nucleotides agree with TRBD2. V shed 1 base and J 0 bases; nucleotides not matched to a gene: 3. CDR3 size: 18 residues. Germline CDR1 and CDR2: LGHDT and YNNKEL (reference sequence). This CDR3 reads CASSQVLAGDSGANVLTF. The DNA of the CDR3 is TGTGCCAGCAGCCAAGTCCTAGCGGGAGACTCTGGGGCCAACGTCCTGACTTTC.

This clonotype appeared many times. This chain uses TRBV24-1 with TRBJ1-4; D not certain. The CDR3 is 13 amino acids. Germline CDR1 is KGHDR and CDR2 is SFDVKD. The germline V and J ends were trimmed by 6 bases and 7 bases, with 11 bases remaining between them. The CDR3 nucleotides read TGTGCCACCAGTAACCAGGCCGGTGAAAAACTGTTTTTT. The encoded protein is CATSNQAGEKLFF.

This clonotype was counted many times. The gene calls are TRBV20-1 and TRBJ2-1; 7 bases are a match to TRBD2. CDR3 length: 14 amino acids. Germline V gene data show CDR1 as DFQATT and CDR2 as SNEGSKA (reference sequence). V shed 6 bases and J 2 bases; nucleotides not matched to a gene: 7. The CDR3 protein is CSAASSGPYNEQFF. DNA of the CDR3: TGCAGTGCCGCGTCTAGCGGTCCCTACAATGAGCAGTTCTTC.

V gene TRBV5-1 combines with J gene TRBJ2-7, with D hard to call. Trimming stripped 4 bases from V and 2 bases from J, with 16 bases between. Germline assignment: CDR1 SGHRS and CDR2 YFSETQ. The CDR3 runs to 15 residues. DNA of the CDR3: TGCGCCAGCAGCCACCCTGAGGAGCAAGCCTACGAGCAGTACTTC. The encoded protein is CASSHPEEQAYEQYF.